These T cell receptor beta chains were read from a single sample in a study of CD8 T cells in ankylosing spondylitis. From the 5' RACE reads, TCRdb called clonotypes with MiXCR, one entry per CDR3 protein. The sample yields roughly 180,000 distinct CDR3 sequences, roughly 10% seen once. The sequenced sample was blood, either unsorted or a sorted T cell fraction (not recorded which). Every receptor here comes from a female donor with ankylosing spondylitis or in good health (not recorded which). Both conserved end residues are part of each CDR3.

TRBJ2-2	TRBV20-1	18	CSAPPTRTPQQDGGELFF
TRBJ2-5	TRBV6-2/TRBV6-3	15	CASSYGVGDQETQYF
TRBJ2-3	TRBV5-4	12	CASELKDGTQYF
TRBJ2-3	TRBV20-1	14	CSATGLAGGDTQYF
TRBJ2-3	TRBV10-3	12	CAISPESEAQYF
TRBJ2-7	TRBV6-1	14	CASSTGLAGHEQYF
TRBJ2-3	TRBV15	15	CATSTWGTHTDTQYF
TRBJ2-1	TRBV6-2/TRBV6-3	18	CASSYSWREPSSYNEQFF
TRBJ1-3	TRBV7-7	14	CASSPHGSGNTIYF
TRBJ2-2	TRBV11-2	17	CASSPGGSSMNTGELFF
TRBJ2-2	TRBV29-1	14	CSVVLSGIIGELFF
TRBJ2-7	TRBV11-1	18	CASSLEEGLLGFTDEQYF
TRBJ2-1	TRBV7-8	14	CASSLVGRTTEQFF
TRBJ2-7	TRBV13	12	CASSLLSYEQYF
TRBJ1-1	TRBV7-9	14	CASSFGQVNTEAFF
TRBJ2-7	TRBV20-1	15	CSARDSGRESYEQYF
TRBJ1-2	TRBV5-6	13	CASSFPPNYGYTF
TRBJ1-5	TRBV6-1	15	CASIQNSHGNQPQHF
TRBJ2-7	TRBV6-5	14	CASSPSGRGYEQYF
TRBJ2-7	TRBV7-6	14	CASSVLAGAHEQYF
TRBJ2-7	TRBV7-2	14	CASSHPGTNYEQYF
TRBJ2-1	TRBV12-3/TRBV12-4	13	CASSRGSTDEQFF
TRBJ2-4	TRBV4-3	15	CASSQDRPAKNIQYF
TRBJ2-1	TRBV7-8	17	CASSLEPRGDLLNEQFF
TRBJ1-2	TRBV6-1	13	CASRDREGYGYTF
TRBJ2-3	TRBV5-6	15	CASSLGLASTDTQYF
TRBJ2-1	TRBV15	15	CATSGGLAALNEQFF
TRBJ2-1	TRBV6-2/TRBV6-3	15	CASSRLADSYNEQFF
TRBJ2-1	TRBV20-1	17	CSARDPAPELAYNEQFF
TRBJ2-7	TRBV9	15	CASSVDELAGNEQYF
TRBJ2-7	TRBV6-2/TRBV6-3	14	CASSLGPLSSEQYF
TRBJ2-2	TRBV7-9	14	CASGGGGAAGELFF
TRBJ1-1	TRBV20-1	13	CSARVGGRGEAFF
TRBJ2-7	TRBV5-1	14	CASSLETPLYEQYF
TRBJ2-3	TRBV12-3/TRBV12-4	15	CASSLSYRDSDTQYF
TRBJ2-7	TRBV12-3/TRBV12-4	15	CASSLGAGPAYEQYF
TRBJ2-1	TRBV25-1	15	CASSELLAGAHEQFF
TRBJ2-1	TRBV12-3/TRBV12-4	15	CASSLGREVYNEQFF
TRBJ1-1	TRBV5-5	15	CASSPKWVLNTEAFF
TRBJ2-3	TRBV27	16	CASRPGTSTSTDTQYF
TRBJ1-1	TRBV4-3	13	CASSPRLWTEAFF
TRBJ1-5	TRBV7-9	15	CASSPTGTDDQPQHF
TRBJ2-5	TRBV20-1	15	CSARWGLAPQETQYF